The 6 T cell receptor beta chains below come from one sample, sequenced in a study of blood T cell repertoires in COVID-19. Sequencing used immunoSEQ multiplex PCR; TCRdb keeps in-frame clones, though not all of them. The data contain a few hundred thousand clones, about 89% of them seen just once; the ten biggest clones take up around 9.5%. The sample taken for sequencing was PBMCs or T cells enriched from blood (not recorded which). These receptor sequences come from a woman aged 40-49 years who had recovered from COVID-19.

The table lists this clone with a few counts. The chain uses TRBV3-1 (or the pseudogene TRBV3-2) and TRBJ2-2; tentatively, D is TRBD1 (6 bases). V lost 0 bases and J lost 5, with 16 bases in between. The CDR3 spans 17 residues. Per the germline V gene, CDR1 is LGHDT and CDR2 is YNNKEL (reference sequence). CDR3 DNA: TGTGCCAGCAGCCAAGAGAGGGTCACTAGGGGGACCGGGGAGCTGTTTTTT. Translating gives CASSQERVTRGTGELFF.

CDR3 residues: CATSRPDRGFYTEAFF. The CDR3 coding sequence is TGTGCCACCAGCAGACCAGACAGGGGTTTTTACACTGAAGCTTTCTTT. This chain links TRBV15 with TRBJ1-1; 8 bases align to TRBD1. The CDR3 is made up of 16 amino acids. V shed 2 bases and J 3 bases; nucleotides not matched to a gene: 8. Germline lookup yields CDR1 LNHNV and CDR2 YYDKDF (reference sequence).

The J gene is TRBJ1-1, the V gene TRBV19; D gene ambiguous. The V end lost 7 bases, the J end lost 0 bases, and 18 bases lay between the germline ends. Germline-derived CDR1 and CDR2 are LNHDA and SQIVND (reference sequence). This CDR3 has 16 residues. For the CDR3, the DNA is TGTGCCAGTAAGTTAGTGGCCGGAGAGGTGAACACTGAAGCTTTCTTT. Its protein is CASKLVAGEVNTEAFF. Based on the CDR3 plus reference TRBV19 and TRBJ1-1, the full variable domain is DGGITQSPKYLFRKEGQNVTLSCEQNLNHDAMYWYRQDPGQGLRLIYYSQIVNDFQKGDIAEGYSVSREKKESFPLTVTSAQKNPTAFYLCASKLVAGEVNTEAFFGQGTRLTVV.

The chain joins TRBV29-1 to TRBJ2-1, with 7 bases aligning to TRBD1. CDR1 and CDR2 from the germline V gene are SQVTM and ANQGSEA. The V and J ends lost 5 bases and 10 bases, in that order; junction bases with no gene match: 8. CDR3 length: 12 residues. CDR3 protein: CSVSRDSKEQFF. The CDR3 DNA reads as TGCAGCGTTAGCCGGGACAGCAAAGAGCAGTTCTTC.

The gene calls are TRBV15 and TRBJ1-2, with 7 bases lining up with TRBD1. Germline V CDR1 and CDR2: LNHNV, YYDKDF (reference sequence). The CDR3 length is 15 residues. Germline trimming cut 0 bases from V and 4 bases from J; bases unmatched to any gene: 5. The CDR3 loop is CATSRDRDRLYGYTF. The CDR3 nucleotides are TGTGCCACCAGCAGAGATCGGGACAGACTCTATGGCTACACCTTC. Full variable domain (rest looked up from reference TRBV15 and TRBJ1-2): DAMVIQNPRYQVTQFGKPVTLSCSQTLNHNVMYWYQQKSSQAPKLLFHYYDKDFNNEADTPDNFQSRRPNTSFCFLDIRSPGLGDTAMYLCATSRDRDRLYGYTFGSGTRLTVV.

V gene TRBV11-2 combines with J gene TRBJ2-5, with D uncertain. V lost 4 bases and J lost 5, with 11 bases in between. Germline V gene sequence: CDR1 SGHAT, CDR2 FQNNGV. CDR3 size: 13 residues. The CDR3 DNA follows: TGTGCCAGCAGCTACTCTATAAAGGAGACCCAGTACTTC. It specifies CASSYSIKETQYF.